Presented here are 15 T cell receptor beta chains from one specimen sequenced in a study of regulatory T cells in long-lasting Graves disease. Indicated time point: newly diagnosed GD, antithyroid drugs for less than 3 months. PBMC RNA was the source of the TCR library. For TCR beta, libraries came from iRepertoire HTBI primers and Arm-PCR of CDR3 regions. TCRdb processed the multiplex PCR reads anew with MiXCR; each CDR3 protein has one entry. The sample consists of about 430,000 distinct CDR3 sequences, approximately 15% of them appearing once. Separately, the same data were catalogued under a study of T cells in Graves' hyperthyroidism and ophthalmopathy.

The input for sequencing was peripheral blood mononuclear cells (PBMCs), taken at new diagnosis, from a patient treated with antithyroid drugs. These TCRs come from a woman between 40 and 55 years old with Graves disease.

This clonotype came up a few times. A much larger clone lies one base from this, so it may be a read error. V usage is TRBV20-1 and J usage is TRBJ2-7, with D unclear. The germline CDR1 and CDR2 sequences are DFQATT and SNEGSKA (reference sequence). The CDR3 is 11 amino acids. The CDR3 spells CNARQDYEQYF. For the CDR3, the DNA is TGCAATGCTAGACAAGACTACGAGCAGTACTTC.

The sample holds many counts of this clonotype. This chain links TRBV20-1 with TRBJ2-1; 10 bases map to TRBD2. The CDR3 extends over 15 amino acids. Unmatched junction bases numbered 6, after V lost 1 base and J lost 6 bases. Germline CDR1 is DFQATT and CDR2 is SNEGSKA (reference sequence). CDR3 nucleotide sequence: TGCAGTGCTAGAGTCGGGACTAGCGCTGGCAATGAGCAGTTCTTC. Amino acid sequence: CSARVGTSAGNEQFF.

The J gene is TRBJ2-7, the V gene TRBV27; TRBD1 matches 8 bases. V lost 4 bases to trimming and J lost 2 bases; unmatched junction nucleotides: 4. The length of the CDR3 is 14 residues. Germline V CDR1 and CDR2: MNHEY, SMNVEV (reference sequence). The CDR3: CASSSTGVTYEQYF. For the CDR3, the DNA is TGTGCCAGCAGTTCGACAGGGGTGACCTACGAGCAGTACTTC.

J is TRBJ2-2 and V is TRBV7-2; D unresolved. This CDR3 spans 15 amino acids. Trimming removed 1 base at V and 2 bases at J, with 8 bases between. The germline gives CDR1 SGHTA, CDR2 FQGNSA. CDR3 sequence: CASSLEQINTGELFF. The CDR3 DNA is TGTGCCAGCAGCTTAGAACAGATAAACACCGGGGAGCTGTTTTTT.

There are many counts of this clonotype. The chain joins TRBV6-2 or TRBV6-3 to TRBJ2-1; the match to TRBD2 covers 9 bases. There are 16 residues in the CDR3. Losses at the gene ends were 5 bases for V and 10 bases for J; bases not matched to a gene: 15. From germline, CDR1 is MNHEY and CDR2 SVGEGT. The CDR3 coding sequence is TGTGCCAGCAGTGTTCAACTAGCGGGCCTCGCGTGGGAGCAGTTCTTC. Translating it yields CASSVQLAGLAWEQFF.

This clonotype was seen ten or more times. This chain connects TRBV7-8 to TRBJ2-4; TRBD1 might be the D (7 bases). Trimming cost V 5 bases and J 8 bases, with 22 bases left between them. This CDR3 has 16 amino acids. Germline assignment: CDR1 SGHVS and CDR2 FQNEAQ. The CDR3 loop reads CASSTFGGQGEDIQYF. The CDR3 region has the DNA TGTGCCAGCAGCACTTTCGGAGGGCAGGGGGAAGACATTCAGTACTTC.

This clonotype appeared many times. This CDR3 is CASSRGDIGEQYF. For the CDR3, the DNA is TGTGCCAGCTCCCGAGGGGACATCGGCGAGCAGTACTTC. This chain uses TRBV18 with TRBJ2-7; D might be TRBD1 (6 bases). This CDR3 is built from 13 residues. Looked up from germline, CDR1 is KGHSH and CDR2 is LQKENI. Trimming left V 6 bases short and J 6 bases short, with 15 bases between.

Many counts were recorded for this clonotype. The chain is built from TRBV5-1 and TRBJ1-1; 8 bases are shared with TRBD1. The CDR3 is 15 amino acids. J gave up 4 bases and V 4 bases, and 9 bases lay outside the gene matches. Germline V gives CDR1 SGHRS, CDR2 YFSETQ. The CDR3 DNA is TGCGCCAGCAGCCCGTGGACAGGGAGTATCACTGAAGCTTTCTTT. Protein product: CASSPWTGSITEAFF. The full variable domain, completed using reference TRBV5-1 and TRBJ1-1, is KAGVTQTPRYLIKTRGQQVTLSCSPISGHRSVSWYQQTPGQGLQFLFEYFSETQRNKGNFPGRFSGRQFSNSRSEMNVSTLELGDSALYLCASSPWTGSITEAFFGQGTRLTVV.

With respect to this clonotype: One junction end does not reproduce the germline sequence, and a read error may be involved. In DNA form, the CDR3 reads TGTGCCAGCGGCCAACCCCTCTGGGTAGGGTCCTACAATGAGCAGTTCTTC. Translating it yields CASGQPLWVGSYNEQFF. V and J are TRBV3-1 and TRBJ2-1, with unresolved D. The germline gives CDR1 LGHDT, CDR2 YNNKEL (reference sequence). The CDR3 consists of 17 residues.

This clonotype was picked up many times. The chain uses TRBV5-1 and TRBJ2-7; 14 bases line up with TRBD2. J was trimmed by 3 bases and V by 3 bases; bases with no gene match: 5. The length of the CDR3 is 16 residues. Germline V gene lookup returns CDR1 SGHRS and CDR2 YFSETQ. The CDR3 loop reads CASSSGTSGSGYEQYF. The CDR3 DNA sequence: TGCGCCAGCAGCTCCGGGACTAGCGGGAGCGGCTACGAGCAGTACTTC.

A word on this clonotype: Germline and junction disagree at one end, which may indicate a read error. The chain is built from TRBV11-1 and TRBJ2-3, with 7 bases fitting TRBD2. Germline assignment: CDR1 SGHAT and CDR2 FQDESV (reference sequence). This CDR3 has 15 amino acids. The CDR3 nucleotides are TGTGCCAGCAGCCCCACCGGGAGGTCAACAGGTACGCAGTATTTT. Protein: CASSPTGRSTGTQYF. Looking up the rest from reference TRBV11-1 and TRBJ2-3 gives the full variable domain: EAEVAQSPRYKITEKSQAVAFWCDPISGHATLYWYRQILGQGPELLVQFQDESVVDDSQLPKDRFSAERLKGVDSTLKIQPAELGDSAMYLCASSPTGRSTGTQYFGPGTRLTVL.

This clonotype has ten or more counts. The chain is built from TRBV6-5 and TRBJ1-1, with 9 bases identical to TRBD1. Germline assignment: CDR1 MNHEY and CDR2 SVGAGI. V dropped 2 bases and J dropped 3; count of bases not matched to a gene: 7. This CDR3 spans 16 amino acids. The CDR3: CASSYPKQGAYTEAFF. In nucleotides, the CDR3 is TGTGCCAGCAGTTACCCAAAACAGGGGGCGTACACTGAAGCTTTCTTT.

The chain is built from TRBV6-5 and TRBJ2-5, with D tentatively TRBD1 (5 bases). This CDR3 has 15 residues. The V end was cut by 0 bases, the J end by 4 bases, with 12 bases between. Germline V gene data show CDR1 as MNHEY and CDR2 as SVGAGI. The CDR3 sequence: CASSYSGRVGETQYF. In DNA, the CDR3 is TGTGCCAGCAGTTACTCGGGGCGTGTCGGAGAGACCCAGTACTTC.

This sequence joins TRBV20-1 and TRBJ2-1; the match to TRBD2 covers 10 bases. Germline CDR1 DFQATT, CDR2 SNEGSKA (reference sequence). The J segment lost 4 bases and the V segment lost 3 bases, leaving 3 bases of the junction unmatched. The CDR3 contains 14 residues. The CDR3 DNA follows: TGCAGTGCTAGTCGGACTAGCGGTTACAATGAGCAGTTCTTC. This translates into CSASRTSGYNEQFF.

V is TRBV6-1 and J is TRBJ2-7; no firm D call. V was cut by 8 bases and J by 6 bases, with 14 bases left in between. Germline-derived CDR1 and CDR2 are MNHNS and SASEGT. The length of the CDR3 is 12 residues. CDR3 nucleotide sequence: TGTGCCAGCTCGCAGGTGGGCGGCGAGCAGTACTTC. Amino acid sequence: CASSQVGGEQYF.